The T cell receptor (beta chain) described here comes from a study of T-cell reconstitution after alpha-beta-depleted transplantation in children. Study findings and constraints: Some patients' high day-60 TCRbeta diversity was traced to surviving recipient T cells and thymic progenitors. At the one-year point after transplant, T-cell counts and TCRbeta diversity were found to come mostly from T cells that had been newly produced. In patients about two months after transplant, alpha-beta T cells reportedly arose from several hundred expanded graft clones.

This clonotype has ten or more counts. The target antigen is unknown. It was with unique molecular identifiers that the TCRbeta library was prepared. TCRdb used MiXCR to reprocess the PCR reads, holding one entry per CDR3 protein. The table lists around 440,000 distinct CDR3 sequences, approximately 10% of them singletons, with about 2% in the top ten. The receptor comes from a child aged 2 to 10 with inherited bone marrow failure, due to receive a stem cell transplant. Material: PBMCs, obtained before TCRalphabeta/CD19-depleted stem cell transplant.

The CDR3, as DNA: TGTGCCTGGACAAAGCGGGAGTCGGCCGAGCAGTACTTC. Protein sequence: CAWTKRESAEQYF. V is TRBV30 and J is TRBJ2-7; 8 nucleotides agree with TRBD2. This CDR3 has 13 amino acids. From germline, CDR1 is GTSNPN and CDR2 SVGIG (reference sequence). The V gene end was trimmed by 4 bases and the J gene end by 6 bases; junction bases not matched to a gene: 8.